These 19 T cell receptor beta chains came from one sample sequenced in a study of blood T cell repertoires in COVID-19. Produced via immunoSEQ multiplex PCR; TCRdb's table is partial and in-frame only. Here the sample spans roughly 180,000 clones, about 84% being singletons. The specimen sequenced was peripheral blood. The source is a woman in her 30s with acute or convalescent COVID-19.

The chain combines TRBV2 with TRBJ2-1, with 12 positions matching TRBD2. V shed 7 bases and J 7 bases; nucleotides not matched to a gene: 8. CDR1 is SNHLY, CDR2 FYNNEI, per germline. The CDR3 contains 15 residues. The CDR3: CASNSLAGGGNEQFF. CDR3 sequence (DNA): TGTGCCAGCAACTCACTAGCGGGGGGTGGGAATGAGCAGTTCTTC.

The chain links TRBV5-1 to TRBJ1-1; TRBD1 agrees at 11 bases. The germline V gene has CDR1 SGHRS and CDR2 YFSETQ. The J segment lost 6 bases and the V segment lost 4 bases, leaving 2 bases of the junction unmatched. This CDR3 is built from 13 residues. The CDR3 spells CASSQGQGAEAFF. Here the CDR3 DNA reads TGCGCCAGCAGCCAGGGACAGGGGGCTGAAGCTTTCTTT.

The chain joins TRBV10-2 to TRBJ2-7; TRBD2 agrees at 9 bases. Germline V lookup: CDR1 WSHSY, CDR2 SAAADI. There are 13 residues in the CDR3. After removal of 6 bases from V and 5 bases from J, the junction contained 5 bases not matched to a gene. CDR3 coding DNA: TGCGCCAGCAGGACCCTAGCGGGGAACGAGCAGTACTTC. This encodes CASRTLAGNEQYF.

The chain is built from TRBV4-3 and TRBJ1-2; tentatively, D is TRBD1 (5 bases). Trimming shortened V by 0 bases and J by 4 bases, and 21 bases separated the two germline ends. Germline loops: CDR1 LGHNA, CDR2 YSLEER. The CDR3 contains 18 residues. CDR3 loop: CASSQDRAGSNRGYGYTF. The DNA for the CDR3 is TGCGCCAGCAGCCAAGATAGGGCAGGGTCTAATCGTGGCTATGGCTACACCTTC.

The V and J genes are TRBV5-4 and TRBJ2-7, with 7 bases that match TRBD2. The CDR3 consists of 13 residues. Germline V gene data show CDR1 as SGHNT and CDR2 as YYREEE (reference sequence). J was trimmed by 4 bases and V by 4 bases; bases with no gene match: 5. The DNA for the CDR3 is TGTGCCAGCAGCCGGGACTACCTATACGAGCAGTACTTC. Its translation: CASSRDYLYEQYF.

The V and J genes are TRBV6-5 and TRBJ1-1; D is undetermined. This CDR3 contains 13 residues. The V gene lost 2 bases and the J gene lost 5 bases, with 9 bases spanning the gap. The V gene's germline CDR1 is MNHEY and CDR2 SVGAGI. The CDR3 DNA reads as TGTGCCAGCAGTTACCAGCGGGTAACTGAAGCTTTCTTT. As protein: CASSYQRVTEAFF.

This sequence joins TRBV6-1 and TRBJ2-3; 8 bases match TRBD2. The CDR3 sequence is 16 residues long. The junction had 12 bases not matched to a gene; V was cut back by 4 bases and J by 6 bases. Germline V CDR1 and CDR2: MNHNS, SASEGT. The CDR3 loop is CASSVGTSGPRDTQYF. CDR3 DNA: TGTGCCAGCAGTGTTGGTACTAGCGGTCCCCGTGATACGCAGTATTTT.

The chain uses TRBV20-1 and TRBJ1-2; no clear D gene. CDR1 is DFQATT, CDR2 SNEGSKA, per germline (reference sequence). This CDR3 region has 10 residues. With 6 bases removed from V and 6 bases from J, the gap between germline ends came to 8 bases. The CDR3 DNA reads TGCAGTGCCGTCGGGAATGGCTACACCTTC. It encodes CSAVGNGYTF.

The chain joins TRBV7-9 to TRBJ1-2; 9 nucleotides match TRBD1. Unmatched junction bases numbered 8, after V lost 5 bases and J lost 4 bases. This CDR3 has 15 amino acids. Germline lookup yields CDR1 SEHNR and CDR2 FQNEAQ (reference sequence). The CDR3: CASSQGQGSSYGYTF. CDR3 sequence (DNA): TGTGCCAGCAGCCAAGGACAGGGGTCTAGCTATGGCTACACCTTC.

CDR3 protein: CASGAEYSNQPQHF. CDR3 coding DNA: TGTGCCAGTGGGGCAGAGTATAGCAATCAGCCCCAGCATTTT. The chain couples TRBV19 to TRBJ1-5; a possible D gene is TRBD1 (5 bases). The germline V gene encodes CDR1 LNHDA and CDR2 SQIVND (reference sequence). The CDR3 is 14 residues long. The ends were cut back, 8 bases at V and 0 bases at J, with 11 bases in the middle. Complete variable domain (other parts from reference TRBV19 and TRBJ1-5): DGGITQSPKYLFRKEGQNVTLSCEQNLNHDAMYWYRQDPGQGLRLIYYSQIVNDFQKGDIAEGYSVSREKKESFPLTVTSAQKNPTAFYLCASGAEYSNQPQHFGDGTRLSIL.

J is TRBJ2-3 and V is TRBV28; 8 bases agree with TRBD1. The CDR3 consists of 14 residues. The germline V gene has CDR1 MDHEN and CDR2 SYDVKM. J was trimmed by 6 bases and V by 2 bases; bases with no gene match: 4. CDR3 residues: CASSLPQGADTQYF. CDR3 coding DNA: TGTGCCAGCAGTTTACCTCAGGGGGCTGATACGCAGTATTTT. Full variable domain (remainder filled in from reference TRBV28 and TRBJ2-3): DVKVTQSSRYLVKRTGEKVFLECVQDMDHENMFWYRQDPGLGLRLIYFSYDVKMKEKGDIPEGYSVSREKKERFSLILESASTNQTSMYLCASSLPQGADTQYFGPGTRLTVL.

This clone was observed once. The chain has TRBV27 and TRBJ1-2; 9 nucleotides match TRBD1. The CDR3 is 20 amino acids. Trimming at V came to 5 bases and at J to 2 bases, leaving 21 bases not matched to a gene. Germline V gene sequence: CDR1 MNHEY, CDR2 SMNVEV (reference sequence). The CDR3 DNA reads TGTGCCAGCAGTACAAAGACCCGGGACAGGGACGGTTTAGGGAACTATGGCTACACCTTC. This gives the protein CASSTKTRDRDGLGNYGYTF.

The chain carries TRBV28 and TRBJ1-3; D is uncertain. V lost 3 bases and J lost 1, with 10 bases in between. CDR1 is MDHEN, CDR2 SYDVKM, per germline. The CDR3 is 15 residues long. In DNA form, the CDR3 reads TGTGCCAGCAGTTTTAGGGAGTCTTCTGGAAACACCATATATTTT. Encoded protein: CASSFRESSGNTIYF.

This clone was seen only a few times. The V call is TRBV6-6, the J call TRBJ2-5; the D gene is possibly TRBD1 (5 bases). CDR1 MNHNY and CDR2 SVGAGI come from the germline V gene (reference sequence). This CDR3 comprises 17 residues. V was cut by 5 bases and J by 2 bases, with 21 bases left in between. Written as DNA, the CDR3 is TGTGCCAGCAGTCCAGGACAAGCCGGGCTCGCACAAGAGACCCAGTACTTC. This encodes CASSPGQAGLAQETQYF.

The rearrangement links TRBV13 to TRBJ2-7, with a tentative D call TRBD1 (6 bases). V lost 1 base, J lost 5 bases, and 15 bases lay in between. Germline values: CDR1 PRHDT, CDR2 FYEKMQ (reference sequence). This CDR3 comprises 15 residues. This CDR3 reads CASSLVGQGYDEQYF. Written as DNA, the CDR3 is TGTGCCAGCAGCTTAGTCGGGCAGGGGTACGACGAGCAGTACTTC.

The J gene is TRBJ2-1, the V gene TRBV19; 10 bases line up with TRBD1. Looked up from germline, CDR1 is LNHDA and CDR2 is SQIVND (reference sequence). The CDR3 runs 16 residues. Trimming removed 6 bases from V and 6 bases from J; junction bases left unmatched: 11. CDR3 in amino acids: CASSLIWGQGFNEQFF. DNA of the CDR3: TGTGCCAGTAGCCTAATATGGGGACAGGGGTTCAATGAGCAGTTCTTC.

The rearrangement uses TRBV13 and TRBJ2-1; 8 bases map to TRBD2. Germline V gives CDR1 PRHDT, CDR2 FYEKMQ (reference sequence). V dropped 1 base and J dropped 7; count of bases not matched to a gene: 6. This CDR3 comprises 15 residues. In DNA, the CDR3 is TGTGCCAGCAGCTTAGTTGGCGGGAGGTGGAATGAGCAGTTCTTC. Translated: CASSLVGGRWNEQFF.

The chain recombines TRBV19 with TRBJ1-1, with 11 positions matching TRBD1. This CDR3 contains 15 residues. CDR1 and CDR2 from the germline V gene are LNHDA and SQIVND (reference sequence). The junction had 7 bases not matched to a gene; V was cut back by 5 bases and J by 5 bases. The CDR3 nucleotides are TGTGCCAGTAGTGGCTCCGGGACAGGGGGGACTGAAGCTTTCTTT. The encoded protein is CASSGSGTGGTEAFF.

The chain combines TRBV7-9 with TRBJ2-2; D is possibly TRBD2 (5 bases). The CDR3 contains 12 residues. The V gene's germline CDR1 is SEHNR and CDR2 FQNEAQ (reference sequence). The V gene lost 8 bases and the J gene lost 7 bases, with 11 bases spanning the gap. This chain's CDR3 is CASRSGSGELFF. The DNA for the CDR3 is TGTGCCAGCCGCTCGGGGAGCGGGGAGCTGTTTTTT.